A single sample is the source of the 24 T cell receptor beta chains below, sequenced in a study of blood T cells in healthy people across ages (dated by TCRdb to the mid-2010s). Library method: 5' RACE. Sequencing relied on an Illumina HiSeq 2500. A second 7 to 11 cycle PCR used a sample-barcoded 5' primer and a J-beta primer mix. TCRdb reworked the public reads: Q25 trimming with fastp, MiXCR clone assembly, productive beta chains retained. CDR3 protein duplicates are merged, each entry listing the most common genes and DNA. The sample contains 550,000 to 650,000 distinct CDR3 sequences, about 29% of them found a single time. Under 4.5% of the sample lies in the top ten. The data also belong to a second study, concerning T cells of mothers and their children.

Material: blood. The receptors stem from a boy aged 2-15 years in good health.

This clonotype was counted only a few times. V usage is TRBV6-5 and J usage is TRBJ2-7, with D possibly TRBD2 on 6 matching bases. The CDR3 extends over 14 amino acids. Trimming pared 8 bases from V and 2 bases from J, leaving 16 bases between. Germline V CDR1 and CDR2: MNHEY, SVGAGI. The CDR3 region is CASGERDWPYEQYF. CDR3 coding DNA: TGTGCCAGCGGGGAGAGGGACTGGCCCTACGAGCAGTACTTC.

This clonotype was detected only a few times. This chain uses TRBV13 with TRBJ2-5, with D possibly TRBD1 on 6 matching bases. V was pared by 4 bases and J by 1 base, with 13 bases between. CDR3 size: 15 residues. Germline-derived CDR1 and CDR2 are PRHDT and FYEKMQ (reference sequence). The CDR3 DNA reads as TGTGCCAGCAGCTCGACAGGACAGACCCAAGAGACCCAGTACTTC. Protein: CASSSTGQTQETQYF.

The table lists this clonotype with a few counts. This chain connects TRBV5-1 to TRBJ1-1; a weak D match, TRBD1 (5 bases). The CDR3 has 16 residues. V lost 0 bases and J 0 bases, leaving 12 bases between the germline ends. CDR1 and CDR2 from the germline V gene are SGHRS and YFSETQ. CDR3 DNA sequence: TGCGCCAGCAGCTTGGGTCCAGGGACCCTGAACACTGAAGCTTTCTTT. As protein: CASSLGPGTLNTEAFF.

The J gene is TRBJ2-3, the V gene TRBV7-9; tentative D call: TRBD1 (5 bases). CDR3 length: 12 amino acids. Germline values: CDR1 SEHNR, CDR2 FQNEAQ (reference sequence). V lost 3 bases to trimming and J lost 6 bases, with 7 bases between them. The CDR3 region is CASSLGLDTQYF. In nucleotides, the CDR3 is TGTGCCAGCAGCTTGGGGCTGGATACGCAGTATTTT.

DNA of the CDR3: TGCAGTGCTAGAGCCCCCCTTGCGGGAGGGCCGGAAGAGCAGTACTTC. It specifies CSARAPLAGGPEEQYF. The chain carries TRBV20-1 and TRBJ2-7, with TRBD2 matching over 9 bases. The CDR3 length is 16 residues. J gave up 7 bases and V 1 base, and 14 bases lay outside the gene matches. CDR1 and CDR2 from the germline V gene are DFQATT and SNEGSKA (reference sequence).

This clonotype came up a few times. The rearrangement links TRBV6-1 to TRBJ2-5; 9 bases align to TRBD1. The CDR3 runs 16 residues. Germline lookup yields CDR1 MNHNS and CDR2 SASEGT. The V and J ends lost 10 bases and 1 base, in that order; junction bases with no gene match: 13. In nucleotides, the CDR3 is TGTGCCACCGAGGAGGGCCACAGGGGGCCCCAAGAGACCCAGTACTTC. This gives the protein CATEEGHRGPQETQYF.

This clonotype was recorded a few times. This sequence joins TRBV2 and TRBJ2-3; D not resolved. The CDR3 is made up of 15 amino acids. In germline, CDR1 is SNHLY, CDR2 FYNNEI. V lost 4 bases and J lost 0, with 11 bases in between. CDR3 sequence (DNA): TGTGCCAGCAGTGGTGTTAACGGGAGCACAGATACGCAGTATTTT. Its translation: CASSGVNGSTDTQYF.

The rearrangement joins TRBV6-5 to TRBJ1-5; D not resolved. The CDR3 sequence is 15 residues long. The V end was cut by 6 bases, the J end by 2 bases, with 14 bases between. Germline V lookup: CDR1 MNHEY, CDR2 SVGAGI. In DNA, the CDR3 is TGTGCCAGCAGACCCCGGGGTTTTGGCAATCAGCCCCAGCATTTT. Translating it yields CASRPRGFGNQPQHF.

The V gene is TRBV20-1, the J gene TRBJ2-3; either TRBD1 or TRBD2 may fit D (6 bases each). Trimming stripped 6 bases from V and 12 bases from J, with 16 bases between. CDR1 is DFQATT, CDR2 SNEGSKA, per germline (reference sequence). This CDR3 has 11 residues. The CDR3 reads CSAGGTPSQYF. The CDR3 bases are TGCAGTGCAGGGGGGACTCCCAGTCAGTATTTT.

There are a few counts of this clonotype. The chain joins TRBV5-1 to TRBJ2-1; 12 bases align to TRBD2. Germline V gene lookup returns CDR1 SGHRS and CDR2 YFSETQ. CDR3 size: 18 residues. V shed 1 base, J shed 1 base, and the junction held 6 bases outside the gene matches. CDR3 DNA: TGCGCCAGCAGCTTGCCTAGCGGGAGGGCCCGATCCTACAATGAGCAGTTCTTC. This sequence encodes CASSLPSGRARSYNEQFF. Drawing the rest from reference TRBV5-1 and TRBJ2-1, the complete variable domain is KAGVTQTPRYLIKTRGQQVTLSCSPISGHRSVSWYQQTPGQGLQFLFEYFSETQRNKGNFPGRFSGRQFSNSRSEMNVSTLELGDSALYLCASSLPSGRARSYNEQFFGPGTRLTVL.

The V and J genes are TRBV5-1 and TRBJ2-5, with 7 bases fitting TRBD2. The J call could be wrong; TRBJ2-1 is a better fit for the DNA end. There are 14 residues in the CDR3. CDR1 SGHRS and CDR2 YFSETQ come from the germline V gene. In DNA form, the CDR3 reads TGCGCCAGCAGCCTGGAGCGGGGAGTCAATGAGCAGTTCTTC. This encodes CASSLERGVNEQFF.

CDR3 nucleotide sequence: TGTGCCAGCAGGGAGCGGGAGAGGAGTGGTGAGCAGTTCTTC. This encodes CASRERERSGEQFF. The genes are TRBV6-2 or TRBV6-3 and TRBJ2-5; 8 bases agree with TRBD2. TRBJ2-1 matches the DNA end more closely, so the J call is doubtful. The length of the CDR3 is 14 residues. Germline CDR1 reads MNHEY; CDR2 reads SVGEGT.

This clonotype was detected only a few times. This chain links TRBV6-6 with TRBJ1-2; D possibly corresponds to TRBD1 (5 bases). The germline V gene has CDR1 MNHNY and CDR2 SVGAGI (reference sequence). The germline V and J ends were trimmed by 2 bases and 4 bases, with 8 bases remaining between them. CDR3 length: 13 residues. The CDR3 DNA is TGTGCCAGCAGTTACGGGGGAACCTATGGCTACACCTTC. The encoded protein is CASSYGGTYGYTF.

This clonotype was detected ten times or more. The V gene is TRBV7-6, the J gene TRBJ2-5; 11 nucleotides line up with TRBD2. Germline lookup yields CDR1 SGHVS and CDR2 FNYEAQ. The V and J ends lost 1 base and 5 bases, in that order; junction bases with no gene match: 9. This CDR3 contains 17 residues. The CDR3 protein is CASSLGSLAGGPETQYF. Written as DNA, the CDR3 is TGTGCCAGCAGCTTAGGAAGCCTAGCGGGAGGCCCCGAGACCCAGTACTTC.

V is TRBV4-1 and J is TRBJ2-1, with 9 bases matching TRBD2. The CDR3 is made up of 17 amino acids. The germline CDR1 and CDR2 sequences are MGHRA and YSYEKL. The ends lost 3 bases at V and 3 bases at J; junction bases unmatched: 9. In DNA, the CDR3 is TGCGCCAGCAGCCAGGGTAGCGGGAGAGAGATCTACAATGAGCAGTTCTTC. It specifies CASSQGSGREIYNEQFF.

This clonotype appeared a few times. This chain connects TRBV7-8 to TRBJ2-1; 7 bases agree with TRBD2. J was trimmed by 1 base and V by 0 bases; bases with no gene match: 6. The length of the CDR3 is 17 residues. The V gene's germline CDR1 is SGHVS and CDR2 FQNEAQ. The DNA for the CDR3 is TGTGCCAGCAGCTTAGCGTCGGCGGGAGCGTCCTACAATGAGCAGTTCTTC. This translates into CASSLASAGASYNEQFF.

On this clonotype itself: One end of the junction does not line up with germline, which may come from a read error. The chain is built from TRBV7-3 and TRBJ2-3; D is perhaps TRBD2 (8 bases). Germline V lookup: CDR1 SGHTA, CDR2 FQGTGA. This CDR3 is built from 18 residues. In DNA, the CDR3 is TGTGCCAGCAGCCAGGGGGGGATCCTAGCGGGCGCGCCAGATACGCAATATTTT. Translated: CASSQGGILAGAPDTQYF.

This clonotype was observed a handful of times. This chain links TRBV27 with TRBJ2-1; TRBD2 matches 9 bases. The CDR3 is 16 residues long. CDR1 and CDR2 (germline): MNHEY, SMNVEV (reference sequence). V dropped 8 bases and J dropped 4; count of bases not matched to a gene: 12. CDR3 loop: CASHGSGRLDYNEQFF. CDR3 nucleotides: TGTGCCAGCCATGGAAGCGGGAGGCTTGATTACAATGAGCAGTTCTTC.

The chain couples TRBV29-1 to TRBJ2-7, with 9 nucleotides matching TRBD1. This CDR3 has 14 amino acids. After removal of 7 bases from V and 6 bases from J, the junction contained 13 bases not matched to a gene. Germline CDR1 and CDR2: SQVTM and ANQGSEA. The DNA of the CDR3 is TGCAGCGCCAGGACCGGGACAGGGAGAGCCGAGCAGTACTTC. Amino acids: CSARTGTGRAEQYF.

This clonotype was counted only a few times. This chain connects TRBV6-5 to TRBJ1-2, with unresolved D. Trimming left V 11 bases short and J 2 bases short, with 15 bases between. Germline V gene data show CDR1 as MNHEY and CDR2 as SVGAGI. This CDR3 comprises 13 residues. The DNA for the CDR3 is TGTGCCGTAGGGAGGGCTAACAACTATGGCTACACCTTC. It encodes CAVGRANNYGYTF.

The chain carries TRBV11-2 and TRBJ2-3; D gene unclear. There are 12 residues in the CDR3. V shed 7 bases and J shed 4 bases, with 9 bases lying between them. CDR1 is SGHAT, CDR2 FQNNGV, per germline. CDR3 coding DNA: TGTGCCAGCACCTTCAGACCAGATACGCAGTATTTT. This translates into CASTFRPDTQYF.

This chain uses TRBV9 with TRBJ2-5, with D possibly TRBD1 on 5 matching bases. The DNA end is a closer match to TRBJ2-1, so the J assignment may be wrong. Germline V gene data show CDR1 as SGDLS and CDR2 as YYNGEE. This CDR3 is built from 16 residues. The CDR3 sequence is CASSVAGAASYNEQFF. The CDR3 DNA is TGTGCCAGCAGCGTAGCTGGGGCAGCCTCCTACAATGAGCAGTTCTTC.

On this clonotype: A junction end diverges from the germline sequence, so it may reflect a read error. The chain carries TRBV20-1 and TRBJ2-7; 8 bases are shared with TRBD2. Germline V gene data show CDR1 as DFQATT and CDR2 as SNEGSKA (reference sequence). This CDR3 comprises 13 residues. The CDR3 bases are TGCAGTGGTAGGGGACTAGGGTCCTACGAGCCGTACTTC. Protein product: CSGRGLGSYEPYF.

This clonotype showed up just once. The V gene is TRBV6-1, the J gene TRBJ2-1; TRBD1 or TRBD2 may be the D gene (5 bases each). V dropped 2 bases and J dropped 9 bases, with 17 bases sitting between them. Germline values: CDR1 MNHNS, CDR2 SASEGT. The CDR3 totals 15 residues. In nucleotides, the CDR3 is TGTGCCAGCAGTGAATCGAACCTAGGGGCGGGTGAGCAGTTCTTC. Protein sequence: CASSESNLGAGEQFF.